This TCR beta chain was sequenced during a study of cytomegalovirus exposure and HLA in healthy donors. 60 Vbeta and 13 Jbeta primers were used in PCR. TCRdb keeps only in-frame clones here, not all; method: immunoSEQ multiplex PCR. Seen here are some 140,000 clones, 80% observed once, and the top ten hold around 2.2%. This CDR3 contains 14 residues. With 5 bases removed from V and 4 bases from J, the gap between germline ends came to 13 bases. From germline, CDR1 is SSHAT and CDR2 FNYEAQ (reference sequence). The V gene is TRBV7-7, the J gene TRBJ2-3, with D possibly TRBD1 on 6 matching bases. Sequencing was carried out using PBMCs. This TCR derives from a man aged 25-40 years in good health and CMV-seronegative. The CDR3 region is CASSPVGAADTQYF. As DNA, the CDR3 is TGTGCCAGCAGCCCCGTGGGGGCAGCAGATACGCAGTATTTT.